Reported below is one T cell receptor beta chain. The CDR3 sequence is 15 residues long. Germline V CDR1 and CDR2: SGHNT, YYREEE (reference sequence). Germline trimming cut 4 bases from V and 5 bases from J; bases unmatched to any gene: 6. The sample is drawn from a study of blood T cell repertoires in COVID-19. Study overall: PBMCs, B-cell-depleted T cells, or T cells provided the cDNA or gDNA that made up the material.

Study processing details: Counts of nucleated cells, estimated from reference gene primer amplification, were obtained. Clones were sequenced by immunoSEQ multiplex PCR, and TCRdb holds only the in-frame ones, with some missing. V, J and clone size were drawn from that table, and D and trimming were deduced from the DNA. The sample contains roughly 80,000 clones, roughly 80% of which appear only once. The genes are TRBV5-4 and TRBJ2-5; 12 nucleotides agree with TRBD2. This sequence was found in a human donor in a cohort sampled during active COVID-19. The specimen was peripheral blood. This chain's CDR3 is CASSARTSGGETQYF. In DNA form, the CDR3 reads TGTGCCAGCAGCGCGCGCACTAGCGGGGGGGAGACCCAGTACTTC.